This TCR beta chain was captured by sequencing in a study of CD8 T cells in Susac syndrome. CDR3 length: 14 amino acids. Germline CDR1 reads ENHRY; CDR2 reads SYGVKD. With 0 bases removed from V and 3 bases from J, the gap between germline ends came to 9 bases. RNA, at about 0.5 to 1 ug, was reverse transcribed with random hexamers. The CDR3 of TCR beta was amplified by immunoSEQ multiplex PCR across 54 Vbeta and 13 Jbeta. From the immunoSEQ multiplex PCR reads, TCRdb called clonotypes with MiXCR, one entry per CDR3 protein. Counted here are some 300,000 distinct CDR3 sequences, 85% occurring once; the ten biggest clones make up approximately 0.11%. The sequenced target, TCR beta, came from blood CD8+ and CD4+ T cells. The study used treatment-naive patients who had stable or active relapsing-remitting disease as multiple sclerosis controls.

The sample taken for sequencing was CD8+ T cells from PBMCs. V usage is TRBV10-3 and J usage is TRBJ2-7; no definite D call. The clonotype was recovered from a human donor with multiple sclerosis. Here the CDR3 DNA reads TGTGCCATCAGTGAGTCAGCCCAGTTCTACGAGCAGTACTTC. As protein: CAISESAQFYEQYF.